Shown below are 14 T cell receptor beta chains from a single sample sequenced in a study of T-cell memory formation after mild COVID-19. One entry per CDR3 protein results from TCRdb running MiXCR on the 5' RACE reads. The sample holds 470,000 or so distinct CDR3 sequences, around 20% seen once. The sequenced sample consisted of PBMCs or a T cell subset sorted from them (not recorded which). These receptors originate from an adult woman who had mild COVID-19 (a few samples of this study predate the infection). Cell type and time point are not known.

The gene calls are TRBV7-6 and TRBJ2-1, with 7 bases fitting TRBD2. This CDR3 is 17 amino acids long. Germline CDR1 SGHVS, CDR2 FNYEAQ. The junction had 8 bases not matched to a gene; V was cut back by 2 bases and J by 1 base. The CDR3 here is CASSLPRGGDSYNEQFF. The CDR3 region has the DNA TGTGCCAGCAGCTTACCAAGGGGAGGGGATTCCTACAATGAGCAGTTCTTC.

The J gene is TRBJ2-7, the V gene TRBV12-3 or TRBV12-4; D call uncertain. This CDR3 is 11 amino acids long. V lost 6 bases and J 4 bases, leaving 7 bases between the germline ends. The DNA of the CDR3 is TGTGCCAGCAGATCACATTACGAGCAGTACTTC. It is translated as CASRSHYEQYF.

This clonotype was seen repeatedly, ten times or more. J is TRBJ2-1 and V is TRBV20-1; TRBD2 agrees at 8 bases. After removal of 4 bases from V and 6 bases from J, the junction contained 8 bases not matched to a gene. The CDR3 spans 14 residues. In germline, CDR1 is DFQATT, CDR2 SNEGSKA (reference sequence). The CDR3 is CSANRGLVPNEQFF. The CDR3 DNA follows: TGCAGTGCTAACCGGGGACTAGTGCCCAATGAGCAGTTCTTC.

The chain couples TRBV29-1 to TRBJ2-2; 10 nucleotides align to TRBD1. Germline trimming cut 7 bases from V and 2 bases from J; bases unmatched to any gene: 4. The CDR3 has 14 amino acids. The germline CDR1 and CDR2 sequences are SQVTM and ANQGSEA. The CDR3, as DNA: TGCAGCGGGGGACAGGGGCTTAACACCGGGGAGCTGTTTTTT. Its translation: CSGGQGLNTGELFF.

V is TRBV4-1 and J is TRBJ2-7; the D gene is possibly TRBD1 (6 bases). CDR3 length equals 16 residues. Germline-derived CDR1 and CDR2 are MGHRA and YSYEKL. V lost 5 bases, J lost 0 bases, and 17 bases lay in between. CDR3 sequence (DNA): TGCGCCAGCAGCACCAAACAGGGCTTGGGCTCCTACGAGCAGTACTTC. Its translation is CASSTKQGLGSYEQYF.

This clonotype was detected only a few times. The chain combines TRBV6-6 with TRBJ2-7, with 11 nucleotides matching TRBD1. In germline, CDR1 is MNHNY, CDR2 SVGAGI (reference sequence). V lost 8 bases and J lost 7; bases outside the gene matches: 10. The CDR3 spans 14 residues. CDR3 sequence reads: CASSIGTGGSEQYF. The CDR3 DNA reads TGTGCCAGCTCCATCGGGACAGGGGGTAGTGAGCAGTACTTC.

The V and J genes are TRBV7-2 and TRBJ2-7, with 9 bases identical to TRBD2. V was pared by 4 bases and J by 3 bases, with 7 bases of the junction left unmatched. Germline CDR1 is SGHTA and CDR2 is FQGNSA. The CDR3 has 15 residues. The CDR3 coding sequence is TGTGCCAGCAGCTGGCGACTAGCGGAGAGCTACGAGCAGTACTTC. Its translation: CASSWRLAESYEQYF. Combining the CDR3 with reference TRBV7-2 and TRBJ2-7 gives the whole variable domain GAGVSQSPSNKVTEKGKDVELRCDPISGHTALYWYRQSLGQGLEFLIYFQGNSAPDKSGLPSDRFSAERTGGSVSTLTIQRTQQEDSAVYLCASSWRLAESYEQYFGPGTRLTVT.

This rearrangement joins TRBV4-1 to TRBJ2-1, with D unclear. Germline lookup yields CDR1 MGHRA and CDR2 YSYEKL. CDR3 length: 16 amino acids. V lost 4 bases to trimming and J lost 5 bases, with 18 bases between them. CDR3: CASSPIGRAQDNEQFF. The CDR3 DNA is TGCGCCAGCAGCCCCATCGGGCGAGCCCAAGACAATGAGCAGTTCTTC.

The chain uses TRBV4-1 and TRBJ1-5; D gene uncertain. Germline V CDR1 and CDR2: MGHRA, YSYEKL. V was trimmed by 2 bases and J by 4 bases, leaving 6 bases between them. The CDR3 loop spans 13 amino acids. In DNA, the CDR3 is TGCGCCAGCAGCCAACATTCGAATCAGCCCCAGCATTTT. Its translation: CASSQHSNQPQHF.

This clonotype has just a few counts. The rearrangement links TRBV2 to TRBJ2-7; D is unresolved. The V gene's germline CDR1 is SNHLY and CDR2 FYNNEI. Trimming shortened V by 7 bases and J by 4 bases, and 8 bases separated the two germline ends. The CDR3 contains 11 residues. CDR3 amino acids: CASKLGYEQYF. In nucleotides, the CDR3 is TGTGCCAGCAAGCTAGGGTACGAGCAGTACTTC. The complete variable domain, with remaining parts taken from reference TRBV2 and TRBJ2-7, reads EPEVTQTPSHQVTQMGQEVILRCVPISNHLYFYWYRQILGQKVEFLVSFYNNEISEKSEIFDDQFSVERPDGSNFTLKIRSTKLEDSAMYFCASKLGYEQYFGPGTRLTVT.

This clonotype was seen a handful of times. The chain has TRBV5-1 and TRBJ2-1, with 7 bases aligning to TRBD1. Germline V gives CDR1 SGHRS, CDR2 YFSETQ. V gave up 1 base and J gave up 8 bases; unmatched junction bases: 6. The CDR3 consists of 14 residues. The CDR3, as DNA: TGCGCCAGCAGCTTGTTACAGGGGCGGTATGAGCAGTTCTTC. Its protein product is CASSLLQGRYEQFF. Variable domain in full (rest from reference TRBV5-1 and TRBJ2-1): KAGVTQTPRYLIKTRGQQVTLSCSPISGHRSVSWYQQTPGQGLQFLFEYFSETQRNKGNFPGRFSGRQFSNSRSEMNVSTLELGDSALYLCASSLLQGRYEQFFGPGTRLTVL.

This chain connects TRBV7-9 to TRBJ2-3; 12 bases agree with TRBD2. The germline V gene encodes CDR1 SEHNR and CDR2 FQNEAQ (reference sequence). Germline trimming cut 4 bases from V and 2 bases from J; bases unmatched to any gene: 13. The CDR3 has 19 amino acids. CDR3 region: CASSSPVASGGAFTDTQYF. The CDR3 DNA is TGTGCCAGCAGCTCCCCGGTGGCTAGCGGGGGGGCATTCACAGATACGCAGTATTTT.

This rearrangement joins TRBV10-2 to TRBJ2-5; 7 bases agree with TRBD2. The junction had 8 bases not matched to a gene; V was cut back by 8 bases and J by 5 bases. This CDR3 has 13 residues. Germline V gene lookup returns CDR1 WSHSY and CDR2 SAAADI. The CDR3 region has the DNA TGCGCCAGCGGCGGGTATAGCGGGGAGACCCAGTACTTC. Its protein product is CASGGYSGETQYF.

CDR3 sequence reads: CATSRDGIYGYTF. The CDR3 coding sequence is TGTGCCACCAGCAGAGATGGCATCTATGGCTACACCTTC. The chain links TRBV15 to TRBJ1-2; D ambiguous. The CDR3 consists of 13 residues. The V gene's germline CDR1 is LNHNV and CDR2 YYDKDF (reference sequence). V was pared by 0 bases and J by 4 bases, with 6 bases between.